This T cell receptor beta chain was retrieved from a study of shared clonotypes between healthy human individuals. General study points: Owing to a small donor count, the genetic and exposure-history diversity represented was limited.

Concerning this clone: The antigen is not known. Other DNA sequences from this sample encode an identical CDR3 as well.

Sequenced by immunoSEQ multiplex PCR; TCRdb stores in-frame clones only, minus some. The table has roughly 2.4 million clones, more than 90% seen once. The CDR3 runs 15 residues. Germline assignment: CDR1 SGHAT and CDR2 FQNNGV. V dropped 1 base and J dropped 0 bases, with 7 bases sitting between them. Material for sequencing was naive CD4+ T cells sorted from blood. Subset specified: CD45RA+ positively selected. The chain carries TRBV11-2 and TRBJ2-1; D is undetermined. This clonotype was obtained from a man aged 18 to 30 in good health. CDR3 coding DNA: TGTGCCAGCAGCTTAGGGTCCAGCTCCTACAATGAGCAGTTCTTC. Its translation is CASSLGSSSYNEQFF.